These 28 T cell receptor beta chains came from one sample sequenced in a study of T cell responses to AZD1222 COVID-19 vaccine. Libraries were prepared by immunoSEQ multiplex PCR; TCRdb keeps only in-frame clonotypes and omits some of them. The table shows around 100,000 clones, with about nine tenths occurring only once. The sample here was peripheral blood, taken on day 0 of AZD1222 vaccination. These receptors all stem from an adult in good health.

This chain connects TRBV2 to TRBJ2-7, with D maybe TRBD2 (5 bases). CDR3 length equals 12 residues. V lost 4 bases, J lost 6 bases, and 10 bases lay in between. The germline V gene encodes CDR1 SNHLY and CDR2 FYNNEI. CDR3 sequence reads: CASSGLEAEQYF. CDR3 in DNA: TGTGCCAGCAGTGGTCTGGAGGCCGAGCAGTACTTC.

CDR3 DNA: TGCGCCAGCAGCCACCAGACAGGCCGAAGGGAAAAACTGTTTTTT. Translated, it gives CASSHQTGRREKLFF. The V call is TRBV4-1, the J call TRBJ1-4; tentatively, D is TRBD1 (6 bases). Between the trimmed V and J ends, which lost 3 bases and 8 bases, there was a span of 16 bases. The CDR3 is 15 amino acids. Germline V CDR1 and CDR2: MGHRA, YSYEKL.

The CDR3 DNA reads as TGTGCCACCGCCCCAAGACCGGGACAGGGAAAATCTGGGGCCAACGTCCTGACTTTC. As protein: CATAPRPGQGKSGANVLTF. V and J are TRBV24-1 and TRBJ2-6; 9 bases line up with TRBD1. This CDR3 has 19 residues. With V trimmed by 9 bases and J by 1 base, 15 bases remained unmatched. Germline CDR1 reads KGHDR; CDR2 reads SFDVKD.

CDR3 DNA: TGTGCCAGCAGTTTCTGGGGCTATGGCTACACCTTC. Its translation: CASSFWGYGYTF. The V call is TRBV12-3 or TRBV12-4, the J call TRBJ1-2; D uncertain. The V end was cut by 3 bases, the J end by 4 bases, with 6 bases between. This CDR3 is built from 12 residues.

The CDR3 region is CASSLGVSRASYEQYF. CDR3 DNA sequence: TGCGCCAGCAGCCTGGGAGTCAGCAGGGCTTCCTACGAGCAGTACTTC. V and J are TRBV5-1 and TRBJ2-7; D may be TRBD1 or TRBD2 (5 bases each). The CDR3 extends over 16 amino acids. V dropped 4 bases and J dropped 1 base, with 18 bases sitting between them. Germline CDR1 is SGHRS and CDR2 is YFSETQ.

This chain uses TRBV21-1 with TRBJ1-1; no check of the table's D call, TRBD1, against the DNA was made. TRBV21-1 is noted as a pseudogene. The CDR3 extends over 14 amino acids. CDR3 residues: CASSSTGLVTEAFF. Here the CDR3 DNA reads TGTGCCAGCAGCAGTACAGGGCTGGTCACTGAAGCTTTCTTT.

V is TRBV27 and J is TRBJ2-1; 7 bases match TRBD2. CDR1 and CDR2 from the germline V gene are MNHEY and SMNVEV (reference sequence). Trimming cost V 2 bases and J 4 bases; bases outside gene matches: 8. This CDR3 has 16 residues. The CDR3: CASSLRTRTLYNEQFF. The CDR3 DNA sequence: TGTGCCAGCAGTTTACGGACTAGGACCCTGTACAATGAGCAGTTCTTC.

The chain couples TRBV7-6 to TRBJ1-3, with D hard to call. The germline V gene has CDR1 SGHVS and CDR2 FNYEAQ. CDR3 length: 15 residues. Trimming pared 1 base from V and 0 bases from J, leaving 7 bases between. DNA for the CDR3: TGTGCCAGCAGCTTAGAGCCCAGCTCTGGAAACACCATATATTTT. Amino acids: CASSLEPSSGNTIYF.

This clone appeared a single time. The chain couples TRBV19 to TRBJ1-5; D remains unclear. The CDR3 totals 14 residues. Germline V gene data show CDR1 as LNHDA and CDR2 as SQIVND (reference sequence). V was clipped by 3 bases and J by 4 bases, with 10 bases between them. The CDR3 here is CASSILNGNQPQHF. The CDR3, as DNA: TGTGCCAGTAGTATTCTGAATGGGAATCAGCCCCAGCATTTT.

This chain connects TRBV5-6 to TRBJ1-2; D perhaps matches TRBD1 (6 bases). Germline CDR1 is SGHDT and CDR2 is YYEEEE. V lost 0 bases, J lost 8 bases, and 14 bases lay in between. CDR3 length equals 14 residues. In DNA, the CDR3 is TGTGCCAGCAGCTTGGCCGCAGGGGTTCGCGGCTACACCTTC. Protein product: CASSLAAGVRGYTF.

The V gene is TRBV5-1, the J gene TRBJ2-6, with 7 bases matching TRBD1. From germline, CDR1 is SGHRS and CDR2 YFSETQ. The CDR3 has 15 amino acids. V was clipped by 9 bases and J by 0 bases; unmatched bases: 6. The CDR3 DNA follows: TGCGCCACCGCAACAGGGGCCTCTGGGGCCAACGTCCTGACTTTC. It specifies CATATGASGANVLTF.

The J gene is TRBJ1-6, the V gene TRBV3-1 (or the pseudogene TRBV3-2); D is uncertain. With 1 base removed from V and 10 bases from J, the gap between germline ends came to 14 bases. The CDR3 sequence is 15 residues long. CDR1 and CDR2 from the germline V gene are LGHDT and YNNKEL (reference sequence). In DNA, the CDR3 is TGTGCCAGCAGCCAAGGGAGGGAGGTTAGCTCACCCCTCCACTTT. Its protein product is CASSQGREVSSPLHF.

This clone was detected a few times. Written as DNA, the CDR3 is TGTGCCAGCAGTAAGCAGGGGAGAGATCAGCCCCAGCATTTT. It specifies CASSKQGRDQPQHF. V and J are TRBV6-5 and TRBJ1-5; D is perhaps TRBD1 (6 bases). The CDR3 runs to 14 residues. Trimming removed 5 bases from V and 5 bases from J, with 13 bases in between. The V gene's germline CDR1 is MNHEY and CDR2 SVGAGI.

The J gene is TRBJ1-3, the V gene TRBV28; unclear D gene. This CDR3 contains 13 residues. The ends were cut back, 5 bases at V and 4 bases at J, with 9 bases in the middle. Germline CDR1 reads MDHEN; CDR2 reads SYDVKM. In nucleotides, the CDR3 is TGTGCCAGCAGTCCTCGTGCGGGAAACACCATATATTTT. Its protein is CASSPRAGNTIYF.

The chain couples TRBV10-2 to TRBJ2-3, with D tentatively TRBD2 (6 bases). The CDR3 consists of 16 residues. V was cut by 6 bases and J by 0 bases, with 16 bases left in between. Germline-derived CDR1 and CDR2 are WSHSY and SAAADI. CDR3 sequence (DNA): TGCGCCAGCAGCGGGAAGTATGGGACTAGCACAGATACGCAGTATTTT. This translates into CASSGKYGTSTDTQYF.

The chain links TRBV6-5 to TRBJ2-1; 14 nucleotides line up with TRBD2. The V gene's germline CDR1 is MNHEY and CDR2 SVGAGI. J was trimmed by 14 bases and V by 4 bases; bases with no gene match: 4. This CDR3 spans 13 amino acids. The CDR3 protein is CASSSTSGGVEFF. The DNA of the CDR3 is TGTGCCAGCAGTTCGACTAGCGGGGGGGTGGAGTTCTTC.

This sequence joins TRBV10-3 and TRBJ2-5; 7 bases are shared with TRBD2. The CDR3 has 13 amino acids. Trimming removed 5 bases from V and 5 bases from J; junction bases left unmatched: 5. From germline, CDR1 is ENHRY and CDR2 SYGVKD. This CDR3 is CAISLTSFETQYF. The CDR3 DNA sequence: TGTGCCATCAGTCTGACTAGCTTTGAGACCCAGTACTTC.

The chain joins TRBV28 to TRBJ1-3, with D uncertain. This CDR3 is built from 15 residues. Trimming cost V 6 bases and J 0 bases, with 12 bases left between them. Germline V gives CDR1 MDHEN, CDR2 SYDVKM. The CDR3, as DNA: TGTGCCAGCAGCCGTGACACTCGCTCTGGAAACACCATATATTTT. It yields the protein CASSRDTRSGNTIYF. The full variable domain, in which reference TRBV28 and TRBJ1-3 provide the parts outside the CDR3, is DVKVTQSSRYLVKRTGEKVFLECVQDMDHENMFWYRQDPGLGLRLIYFSYDVKMKEKGDIPEGYSVSREKKERFSLILESASTNQTSMYLCASSRDTRSGNTIYFGEGSWLTVV.

This chain connects TRBV5-4 to TRBJ2-7; a weak D match, TRBD1 (6 bases). V lost 4 bases and J 0 bases, leaving 11 bases between the germline ends. The CDR3 spans 14 residues. Germline assignment: CDR1 SGHNT and CDR2 YYREEE (reference sequence). The CDR3 reads CASSLQGISYEQYF. DNA of the CDR3: TGTGCCAGCAGCCTGCAGGGGATCTCCTACGAGCAGTACTTC.

This clone has only one observation. The rearrangement links TRBV2 to TRBJ1-3; possible D gene TRBD1, 6 bases. The V end lost 7 bases, the J end lost 2 bases, and 12 bases lay between the germline ends. Per the germline V gene, CDR1 is SNHLY and CDR2 is FYNNEI. The CDR3 sequence is 14 residues long. The CDR3 spells CASTAGGAGNTIYF. CDR3 DNA: TGTGCCAGCACCGCGGGGGGCGCTGGAAACACCATATATTTT.

The genes are TRBV5-1 and TRBJ1-4; D may be TRBD1 (6 bases). Germline values: CDR1 SGHRS, CDR2 YFSETQ. This CDR3 is built from 16 residues. V lost 0 bases, J lost 5 bases, and 14 bases lay in between. CDR3 residues: CASSLAGTTGNEKLFF. CDR3 coding DNA: TGCGCCAGCAGCTTGGCAGGGACCACAGGGAATGAAAAACTGTTTTTT.

The chain has TRBV6-5 and TRBJ1-2; D gene uncertain. The V and J ends lost 6 bases and 4 bases respectively, with 12 bases between them. Germline V gene sequence: CDR1 MNHEY, CDR2 SVGAGI. This CDR3 has 13 amino acids. As DNA, the CDR3 is TGTGCCAGCAGCCCCGGGATGACCTATGGCTACACCTTC. This sequence encodes CASSPGMTYGYTF.

This chain connects TRBV25-1 to TRBJ1-1, with a weak D call TRBD1 (5 bases). Germline V CDR1 and CDR2: MGHDK, SYGVNS. The CDR3 covers 15 residues. Trimming cost V 10 bases and J 4 bases, with 22 bases left between them. The CDR3 region is CATLGTGDWSTEAFF. In DNA, the CDR3 is TGTGCCACCCTAGGGACTGGGGATTGGAGCACTGAAGCTTTCTTT.

The genes are TRBV28 and TRBJ2-5, with 9 nucleotides matching TRBD2. CDR1 and CDR2 from the germline V gene are MDHEN and SYDVKM. With 6 bases clipped from V and 5 bases from J, the junction kept 7 bases outside the gene matches. The CDR3 is made up of 14 amino acids. This CDR3 reads CASRNSGGLETQYF. The CDR3 DNA reads as TGTGCCAGCAGGAATAGCGGGGGATTGGAGACCCAGTACTTC. The full variable domain, its missing parts supplied by reference TRBV28 and TRBJ2-5, is DVKVTQSSRYLVKRTGEKVFLECVQDMDHENMFWYRQDPGLGLRLIYFSYDVKMKEKGDIPEGYSVSREKKERFSLILESASTNQTSMYLCASRNSGGLETQYFGPGTRLLVL.

This rearrangement joins TRBV5-1 to TRBJ2-1; tentative D call: TRBD1 (7 bases). Germline V gene sequence: CDR1 SGHRS, CDR2 YFSETQ. The V end lost 7 bases, the J end lost 3 bases, and 17 bases lay between the germline ends. The CDR3 totals 15 residues. The CDR3: CASSWTGGSYNEQFF. Written as DNA, the CDR3 is TGCGCCAGCTCTTGGACAGGAGGGAGCTACAATGAGCAGTTCTTC. The full variable domain, in which reference TRBV5-1 and TRBJ2-1 provide the parts outside the CDR3, is KAGVTQTPRYLIKTRGQQVTLSCSPISGHRSVSWYQQTPGQGLQFLFEYFSETQRNKGNFPGRFSGRQFSNSRSEMNVSTLELGDSALYLCASSWTGGSYNEQFFGPGTRLTVL.

The chain has TRBV7-9 and TRBJ1-5; unclear D gene. V was clipped by 2 bases and J by 2 bases, with 7 bases between them. CDR1 is SEHNR, CDR2 FQNEAQ, per germline (reference sequence). This CDR3 contains 14 residues. The CDR3 protein is CASSLSGGNQPQHF. DNA for the CDR3: TGTGCCAGCAGCTTATCCGGTGGCAATCAGCCCCAGCATTTT.

The V and J genes are TRBV9 and TRBJ1-4; 9 nucleotides agree with TRBD1. CDR3 length: 15 amino acids. Germline CDR1 reads SGDLS; CDR2 reads YYNGEE. V was clipped by 4 bases and J by 6 bases; unmatched bases: 7. CDR3 loop: CASSPGTGQDEKLFF. DNA for the CDR3: TGTGCCAGCAGCCCTGGGACAGGGCAGGATGAAAAACTGTTTTTT.

The chain has TRBV28 and TRBJ1-5; D unclear. V was trimmed by 2 bases and J by 10 bases, leaving 12 bases between them. The germline gives CDR1 MDHEN, CDR2 SYDVKM. The CDR3 length is 13 residues. The CDR3: CASSLLHAIPQHF. In DNA, the CDR3 is TGTGCCAGCAGTTTACTACATGCGATCCCCCAGCATTTT.